Listed here are 5 T cell receptor beta chains from one sample, sequenced in a study of control samples from healthy donors and cancer patients. Using immunoSEQ multiplex PCR, the repertoire was profiled, and TCRdb retains in-frame clones only, with some absent. The sample shows about 86,000 clones, roughly nine tenths of them seen only once. The sequencing input was PBMCs. These receptors all come from a woman aged 45-65 years with colorectal cancer.

This chain links TRBV7-9 with TRBJ2-2, with D tentatively TRBD1 (6 bases). The CDR3 loop spans 15 amino acids. In germline, CDR1 is SEHNR, CDR2 FQNEAQ (reference sequence). The V and J ends lost 4 bases and 1 base respectively, with 10 bases between them. For the CDR3, the DNA is TGTGCCAGCAGCTCAAGGACAGAGAACACCGGGGAGCTGTTTTTT. This sequence encodes CASSSRTENTGELFF.

This clone was seen just once. The chain is built from TRBV28 and TRBJ1-2, with D tentatively TRBD1 (5 bases). Germline V lookup: CDR1 MDHEN, CDR2 SYDVKM. The germline V and J ends were trimmed by 5 bases and 8 bases, with 12 bases remaining between them. This CDR3 has 12 residues. The CDR3, as DNA: TGTGCCAGCAGTGCGGCAGGGTGGGGCTACACCTTC. Its protein product is CASSAAGWGYTF.

The chain couples TRBV19 to TRBJ1-2; D gene uncertain. The germline V gene has CDR1 LNHDA and CDR2 SQIVND (reference sequence). V gave up 5 bases and J gave up 0 bases, with 7 bases separating them. The CDR3 spans 13 residues. Here the CDR3 reads CASSGFPNYGYTF. In nucleotides, the CDR3 is TGTGCCAGTAGTGGGTTTCCTAACTATGGCTACACCTTC.

The rearrangement links TRBV7-2 to TRBJ1-1; a weak D match, TRBD1 (6 bases). The CDR3 runs to 17 residues. CDR1 and CDR2 from the germline V gene are SGHTA and FQGNSA. V lost 5 bases and J 1 base, leaving 20 bases between the germline ends. CDR3 coding DNA: TGTGCCAGCAGCATCTTCTGGGGGCGTGAGTCGAACACTGAAGCTTTCTTT. Amino acids: CASSIFWGRESNTEAFF.

DNA for the CDR3: TGTGCCAGCAGCCAAGTAGCGGGGGGGCTAGGGACCCAGTACTTC. It codes for CASSQVAGGLGTQYF. The chain employs TRBV3-1 (or the pseudogene TRBV3-2) and TRBJ2-5, with TRBD2 identical over 11 bases. The length of the CDR3 is 15 residues. After removal of 1 base from V and 7 bases from J, the junction contained 5 bases not matched to a gene. Germline CDR1 is LGHDT and CDR2 is YNNKEL (reference sequence).